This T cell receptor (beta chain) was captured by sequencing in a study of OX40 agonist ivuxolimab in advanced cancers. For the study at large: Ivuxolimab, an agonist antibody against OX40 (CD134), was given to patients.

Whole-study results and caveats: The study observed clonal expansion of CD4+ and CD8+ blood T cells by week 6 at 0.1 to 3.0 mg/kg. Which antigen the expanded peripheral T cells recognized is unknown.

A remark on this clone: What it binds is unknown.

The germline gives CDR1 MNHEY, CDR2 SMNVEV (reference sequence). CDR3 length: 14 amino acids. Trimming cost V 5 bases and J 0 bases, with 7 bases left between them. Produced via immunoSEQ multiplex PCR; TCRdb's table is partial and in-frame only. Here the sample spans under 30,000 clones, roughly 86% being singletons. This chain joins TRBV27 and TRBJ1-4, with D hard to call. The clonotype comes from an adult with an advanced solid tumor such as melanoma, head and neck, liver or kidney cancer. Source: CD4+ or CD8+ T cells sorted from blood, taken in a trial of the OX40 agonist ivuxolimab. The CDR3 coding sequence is TGTGCCAGCAGTAGAGAGGCAACTAATGAAAAACTGTTTTTT. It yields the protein CASSREATNEKLFF.